This T cell receptor (beta chain) was identified during a study of low-dose radiotherapy and immunotherapy resistance in tumors. For the study at large: Every two weeks, cyclophosphamide 200 mg/m2 was infused one day before radiation plus immunotherapy. Oral aspirin 300 mg was taken by patients daily for four cycles from cycle 1 day 1.

The germline CDR1 and CDR2 sequences are MDHEN and SYDVKM. Trimming left V 7 bases short and J 4 bases short, with 20 bases between. The CDR3 length is 15 residues. TRAV- and TRBV-specific primers were used for first-strand cDNA, which covered alpha and beta chains. Over around 19 PCR cycles, TCRs were amplified from a constant-region primer and V-primer adapter. Isolated mRNA underwent amplification via in vitro transcription. TCRdb independently ran MiXCR on the reads; one entry per CDR3 protein. Counted here are about 91,000 distinct CDR3 sequences, more than 20% occurring once; the ten biggest clones make up 9.5% to 15%. Time point given: after trial treatment. The treatment is: LDRT plus nivolumab, ipilimumab, low-dose cyclophosphamide and aspirin (RACIN trial). Every donor's regimen consisted of nivolumab, ipilimumab, aspirin, low-dose cyclophosphamide and low-dose radiotherapy. This clonotype has at least ten counts.

This receptor was obtained from a female donor with ovarian cancer. The chain is built from TRBV28 and TRBJ2-7, with D perhaps matching TRBD1 or TRBD2 (5 bases each). Sequenced here: PBMCs, sampled after low-dose radiotherapy plus immunotherapy. The CDR3 here is CASTFPRGRDYEQYF. The CDR3 DNA sequence: TGTGCCAGCACCTTTCCCCGGGGACGGGATTACGAGCAGTACTTC.